This T cell receptor (beta chain) emerged from a study of blood T cell repertoires in COVID-19. Overall study: T cells, B-cell-depleted T cells, or PBMCs supplied cDNA or gDNA.

Original methodology: Researchers report that nucleated cell counts were estimated from reference gene primer amplification. Sequenced by immunoSEQ multiplex PCR; TCRdb stores in-frame clones only, minus some. V and J calls and clone size come straight from that table; D and trimming were deduced from the DNA. The sample holds fewer than 250,000 clones; about 81% are singletons and the top ten take around 8%. The CDR3 length is 17 residues. Trimming took 4 bases from V and 5 from J; bases not matched to a gene: 4. Looked up from germline, CDR1 is LGHDT and CDR2 is YNNKEL (reference sequence). Recruited during active infection, patients (from Seattle) were subsequently followed longitudinally.

The chain links TRBV3-1 (or the pseudogene TRBV3-2) to TRBJ2-2; 16 nucleotides match TRBD2. The source is a woman aged 60-75 years with COVID-19, enrolled during active disease. The sequenced material came from peripheral blood. CDR3 bases: TGTGCCAGCAGCCTGGGGACTAGCGGGAGGGGAACCGGGGAGCTGTTTTTT. Residues: CASSLGTSGRGTGELFF.